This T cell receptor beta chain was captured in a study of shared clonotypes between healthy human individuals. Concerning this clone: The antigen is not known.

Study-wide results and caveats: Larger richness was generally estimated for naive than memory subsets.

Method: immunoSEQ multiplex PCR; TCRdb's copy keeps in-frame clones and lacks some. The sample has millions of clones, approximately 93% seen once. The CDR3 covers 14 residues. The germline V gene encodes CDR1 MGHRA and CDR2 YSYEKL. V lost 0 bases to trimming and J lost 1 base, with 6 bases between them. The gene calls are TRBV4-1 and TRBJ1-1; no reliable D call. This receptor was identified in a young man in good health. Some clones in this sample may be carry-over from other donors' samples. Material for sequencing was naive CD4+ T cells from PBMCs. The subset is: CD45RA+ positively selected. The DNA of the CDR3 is TGCGCCAGCAGCCAAGATCTCCAGAACACTGAAGCTTTCTTT. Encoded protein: CASSQDLQNTEAFF.